What follows are 21 T cell receptor beta chains derived from one specimen sequenced in a study of read filtering for tumor transcriptome and immune sequencing. Molecular barcoded adaptors covering alpha/delta and beta/gamma chains were used on around 370 ng RNA. TCRdb ran MiXCR on the reads and lists one entry per CDR3 protein. The profile shows 40,000 to 55,000 distinct CDR3 sequences, roughly 19% of them singletons. The specimen was a population of CD138-negative cells sorted from bone marrow. The origin of the receptors is a donor aged 40 or older with multiple myeloma.

This clonotype was detected ten times or more. This rearrangement joins TRBV27 to TRBJ2-1; 16 nucleotides agree with TRBD2. Germline CDR1 reads MNHEY; CDR2 reads SMNVEV (reference sequence). This CDR3 has 17 residues. V gave up 5 bases and J gave up 7 bases; unmatched junction bases: 8. CDR3 region: CASSPMEGLAGGNEQFF. For the CDR3, the DNA is TGTGCCAGCAGTCCCATGGAGGGACTAGCGGGAGGGAATGAGCAGTTCTTC.

This clonotype appeared a few times. The chain couples TRBV10-3 to TRBJ2-3; D is uncertain. This CDR3 is 14 amino acids long. Trimming left V 10 bases short and J 1 base short, with 15 bases between. CDR1 and CDR2 (germline): ENHRY, SYGVKD. The CDR3 is CASTGSRGTDTQYF. In DNA form, the CDR3 reads TGTGCCAGCACGGGTTCTCGGGGCACAGATACGCAGTATTTT.

On this clonotype itself: A much larger clone lies a single base off, so this may be a read error. This chain uses TRBV25-1 with TRBJ1-1; TRBD1 aligns across 10 bases. The CDR3 covers 15 residues. Germline V CDR1 and CDR2: MGHDK, SYGVNS. The CDR3 spells CASSGDRGRHTEALF. CDR3 DNA: TGTGCCAGCAGTGGAGACAGGGGGCGTCACACTGAAGCTCTCTTT.

Regarding this clonotype: This likely came from a read error, as a far larger clone is one base away. The rearrangement joins TRBV11-3 to TRBJ1-1; 8 nucleotides line up with TRBD1. The CDR3 is made up of 14 amino acids. Germline CDR1 and CDR2: SGHNT and YENEEA. J lost 6 bases, V lost 5 bases, and 8 bases had no gene match. CDR3 bases: TGTGCCAGCAGCCCAGGACAGGGACGGGCTGAAGCTTTCTTT. This codes for CASSPGQGRAEAFF.

This clonotype has at least ten counts. V and J are TRBV7-2 and TRBJ2-1; D is possibly TRBD2 (7 bases). This CDR3 comprises 15 residues. V was shortened by 5 bases and J by 10 bases, with 21 bases between the two germline ends. Germline V gives CDR1 SGHTA, CDR2 FQGNSA. The CDR3 reads CASSARDWGGGEQFF. Written as DNA, the CDR3 is TGTGCCAGCAGCGCTCGGGACTGGGGAGGGGGAGAGCAGTTCTTC. The entire variable domain, with the rest obtained from reference TRBV7-2 and TRBJ2-1, is as follows: GAGVSQSPSNKVTEKGKDVELRCDPISGHTALYWYRQSLGQGLEFLIYFQGNSAPDKSGLPSDRFSAERTGGSVSTLTIQRTQQEDSAVYLCASSARDWGGGEQFFGPGTRLTVL.

Only a few counts were recorded for this clonotype. DNA for the CDR3: TGTGCCAGCAAAGCGGTGAACACCGGGGAGCTGTTTTTT. This sequence encodes CASKAVNTGELFF. The V call is TRBV27, the J call TRBJ2-2; perhaps TRBD2 as D (5 bases). V was clipped by 7 bases and J by 1 base, with 7 bases between them. This CDR3 contains 13 residues. Germline V lookup: CDR1 MNHEY, CDR2 SMNVEV (reference sequence).

This clonotype is medium-sized by share. The chain employs TRBV6-6 and TRBJ2-1; TRBD2 is a possible D gene (5 bases). Trimming removed 9 bases from V and 4 bases from J, with 19 bases in between. The CDR3 consists of 15 residues. Germline assignment: CDR1 MNHNY and CDR2 SVGAGI (reference sequence). CDR3 in DNA: TGTGCCAGTTTGGGGAGCCGTGGGGTGTACAATGAGCAGTTCTTC. As protein: CASLGSRGVYNEQFF.

In its sample, this clonotype was seen many times. The genes are TRBV6-5 and TRBJ2-2; no clear D. Trimming stripped 5 bases from V and 9 bases from J, with 19 bases between. CDR1 and CDR2 from the germline V gene are MNHEY and SVGAGI. This CDR3 is 15 amino acids long. The CDR3 bases are TGTGCCAGCAGTCCAGAACCGGTTTTAGTCAGGGAGCTGTTTTTT. Protein: CASSPEPVLVRELFF.

This clonotype has at least ten counts. This sequence joins TRBV29-1 and TRBJ2-7, with 8 bases aligning to TRBD2. V was clipped by 2 bases and J by 2 bases; unmatched bases: 5. The CDR3 loop spans 14 amino acids. Germline V gene data show CDR1 as SQVTM and CDR2 as ANQGSEA. This CDR3 is CSVESGGTPYEQYF. CDR3 in DNA: TGCAGCGTTGAAAGCGGGGGCACCCCCTACGAGCAGTACTTC.

To note about this clonotype: Since a much larger clone is just one base distant, this may be a read error. V is TRBV13 and J is TRBJ2-5, with a tentative D call TRBD2 (6 bases). The V gene's germline CDR1 is PRHDT and CDR2 FYEKMQ (reference sequence). The CDR3 loop spans 13 amino acids. V was cut by 7 bases and J by 4 bases, with 13 bases left in between. The CDR3 DNA is TGTGCCAGCACCGCCCGGAGGGGAGAGACCCAGTACTTC. The encoded protein is CASTARRGETQYF.

This clonotype was observed many times. The chain employs TRBV29-1 and TRBJ2-7, with a weak D call TRBD2 (5 bases). Germline assignment: CDR1 SQVTM and CDR2 ANQGSEA. CDR3 length equals 13 residues. V dropped 5 bases and J dropped 1 base, with 12 bases sitting between them. The CDR3 loop reads CSVPLGGSYEQYF. The DNA of the CDR3 is TGCAGCGTTCCCCTTGGAGGTTCCTACGAGCAGTACTTC.

In its sample, this clonotype was seen many times. CDR3 in amino acids: CASSTGDIRNTEAFF. The CDR3 nucleotides are TGTGCCAGTAGTACGGGAGACATACGGAACACTGAAGCTTTCTTT. The chain employs TRBV19 and TRBJ1-1; D gene uncertain. CDR1 is LNHDA, CDR2 SQIVND, per germline (reference sequence). The CDR3 extends over 15 amino acids. V was clipped by 4 bases and J by 1 base, with 13 bases between them.

The rearrangement uses TRBV11-1 and TRBJ2-1; 8 nucleotides match TRBD2. The CDR3 is 19 residues long. Germline V gene data show CDR1 as SGHAT and CDR2 as FQDESV (reference sequence). The junction had 13 bases not matched to a gene; V was cut back by 3 bases and J by 0 bases. The CDR3 loop is CASSFQDAISGSSYNEQFF. The DNA for the CDR3 is TGTGCCAGCAGCTTCCAGGATGCGATCAGCGGGAGCTCCTACAATGAGCAGTTCTTC.

By share of the sample, this clonotype is medium-sized (0.01 to 0.1%). The chain has TRBV29-1 and TRBJ2-1; 10 bases agree with TRBD2. This CDR3 is built from 15 residues. J gave up 9 bases and V 4 bases, and 12 bases lay outside the gene matches. The germline CDR1 and CDR2 sequences are SQVTM and ANQGSEA. The CDR3 here is CSVGLASGRAIEQFF. DNA for the CDR3: TGCAGCGTTGGTCTCGCCAGCGGGAGGGCGATTGAGCAGTTCTTC.

The chain carries TRBV12-3 or TRBV12-4 and TRBJ2-7, with TRBD1 identical over 7 bases. V lost 6 bases to trimming and J lost 2 bases; unmatched junction nucleotides: 7. CDR3 size: 14 residues. CDR3 DNA sequence: TGTGCCAGCAGACAGGACAGGCCGGCCTACGAGCAGTACTTC. Protein product: CASRQDRPAYEQYF.

This clonotype was counted at least ten times. The chain links TRBV29-1 to TRBJ2-3; 12 bases match TRBD2. V was pared by 3 bases and J by 2 bases, with 12 bases of the junction left unmatched. The CDR3 is made up of 18 amino acids. Germline CDR1 and CDR2: SQVTM and ANQGSEA. Here the CDR3 DNA reads TGCAGCGTTGAGGGTCTAGCGGGAGGGACTTTGGACACAGATACGCAGTATTTT. It translates to CSVEGLAGGTLDTDTQYF.

The chain couples TRBV2 to TRBJ2-3; 8 bases agree with TRBD2. The CDR3 is made up of 16 amino acids. CDR1 is SNHLY and CDR2 is FYNNEI in the germline V gene. V lost 8 bases and J lost 2; bases outside the gene matches: 12. The CDR3 DNA reads TGTGCCAGCGCACTAGCGGTCCCGAAAACCACAGATACGCAGTATTTT. This encodes CASALAVPKTTDTQYF.

This clonotype was counted many times. The chain couples TRBV24-1 to TRBJ2-6; 8 bases are a match to TRBD1. The CDR3 extends over 17 amino acids. V gave up 5 bases and J gave up 2 bases; unmatched junction bases: 7. From germline, CDR1 is KGHDR and CDR2 SFDVKD. The CDR3 DNA is TGTGCCACCAGTGTCGGTCCAGGGGGCGCTGGGGCCAACGTCCTGACTTTC. Its translation: CATSVGPGGAGANVLTF.

This clonotype was picked up many times. The chain uses TRBV12-3 or TRBV12-4 and TRBJ1-6; no firm D call. This CDR3 has 13 residues. V shed 7 bases and J shed 8 bases, with 12 bases lying between them. The CDR3 here is CASKRTGDSPLHF. The CDR3 nucleotides are TGTGCCAGCAAACGGACTGGCGATTCACCCCTCCACTTT.

There are many counts of this clonotype. The chain recombines TRBV2 with TRBJ2-2; D is unresolved. The CDR3 has 14 amino acids. The V and J ends lost 7 bases and 0 bases respectively, with 9 bases between them. Germline assignment: CDR1 SNHLY and CDR2 FYNNEI. The CDR3 is CASTFSPNTGELFF. The CDR3 DNA reads as TGTGCCAGCACGTTCTCACCGAACACCGGGGAGCTGTTTTTT.

This clonotype was seen at least ten times. The chain recombines TRBV7-2 with TRBJ2-7; TRBD2 agrees at 7 bases. This CDR3 is built from 14 residues. Germline loops: CDR1 SGHTA, CDR2 FQGNSA. The J segment lost 6 bases and the V segment lost 5 bases, leaving 10 bases of the junction unmatched. The CDR3, as DNA: TGTGCCAGCAGCCCGGGGGGAGCCTGGGTCGAGCAGTACTTC. It specifies CASSPGGAWVEQYF. The entire variable domain, with the rest obtained from reference TRBV7-2 and TRBJ2-7, is as follows: GAGVSQSPSNKVTEKGKDVELRCDPISGHTALYWYRQSLGQGLEFLIYFQGNSAPDKSGLPSDRFSAERTGGSVSTLTIQRTQQEDSAVYLCASSPGGAWVEQYFGPGTRLTVT.